The T cell receptor (beta chain) under discussion was sequenced for a study of human T cells and chemical hapten exposure. At the level of the study: Minor volume differences among pooled libraries chiefly drove per-sample TCR yield variation. Whole-study results and caveats: Donors in the study had alopecia, meaning their immune response may differ from healthy people's.

Documented time point: patch test 1, 2 weeks after DPC sensitization. As for treatment: therapeutic diphenylcyclopropenone sensitization with weekly scalp DPC. TCRdb fed the RACE reads into MiXCR, producing one record per CDR3 protein. The sample shows about 360,000 distinct CDR3 sequences, approximately 6.3% of them seen only once. The V segment lost 4 bases and the J segment 4 bases; nucleotides outside the gene matches: 7. CDR1 SGHRS and CDR2 YFSETQ come from the germline V gene. The CDR3 contains 14 residues. For this clonotype: Antigen unknown.

This sequence originates from a woman under 30 with alopecia areata. Some clones in this sample may be carry-over from other donors' samples. The sample consisted of whole blood, taken in connection with sensitization to the hapten diphenylcyclopropenone (DPC). The chain couples TRBV5-1 to TRBJ1-2; 7 bases line up with TRBD1. As DNA, the CDR3 is TGCGCCAGCAGCCAAGGACAGGAGACCTATGGCTACACCTTC. Protein product: CASSQGQETYGYTF.